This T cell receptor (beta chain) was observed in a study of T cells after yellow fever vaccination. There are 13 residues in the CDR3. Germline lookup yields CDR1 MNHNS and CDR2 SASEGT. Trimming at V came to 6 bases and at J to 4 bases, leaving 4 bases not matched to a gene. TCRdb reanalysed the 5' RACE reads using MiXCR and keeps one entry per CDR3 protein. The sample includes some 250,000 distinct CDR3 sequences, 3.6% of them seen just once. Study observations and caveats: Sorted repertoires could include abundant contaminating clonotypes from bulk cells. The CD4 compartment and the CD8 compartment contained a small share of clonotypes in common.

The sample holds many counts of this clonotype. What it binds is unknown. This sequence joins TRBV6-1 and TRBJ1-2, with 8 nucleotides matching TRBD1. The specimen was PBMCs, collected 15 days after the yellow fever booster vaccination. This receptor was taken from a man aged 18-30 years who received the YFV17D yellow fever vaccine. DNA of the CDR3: TGTGCCAGCAGGAAGACAGGGGCCTATGGCTACACCTTC. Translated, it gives CASRKTGAYGYTF.